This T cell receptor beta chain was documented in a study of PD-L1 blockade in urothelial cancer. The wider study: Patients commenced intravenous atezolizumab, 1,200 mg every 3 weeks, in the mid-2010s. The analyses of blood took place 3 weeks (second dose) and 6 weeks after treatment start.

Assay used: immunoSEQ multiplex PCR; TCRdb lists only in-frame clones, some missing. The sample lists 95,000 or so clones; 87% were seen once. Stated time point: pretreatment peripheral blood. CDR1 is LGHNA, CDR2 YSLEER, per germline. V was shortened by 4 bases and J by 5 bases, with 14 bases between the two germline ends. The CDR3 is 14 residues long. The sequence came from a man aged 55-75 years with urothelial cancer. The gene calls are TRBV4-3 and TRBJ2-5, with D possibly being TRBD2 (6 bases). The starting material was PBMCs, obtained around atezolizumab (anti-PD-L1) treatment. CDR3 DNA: TGCGCCAGCAGCCCCCGGGTTGGGGGGGAGACCCAGTACTTC. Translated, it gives CASSPRVGGETQYF.